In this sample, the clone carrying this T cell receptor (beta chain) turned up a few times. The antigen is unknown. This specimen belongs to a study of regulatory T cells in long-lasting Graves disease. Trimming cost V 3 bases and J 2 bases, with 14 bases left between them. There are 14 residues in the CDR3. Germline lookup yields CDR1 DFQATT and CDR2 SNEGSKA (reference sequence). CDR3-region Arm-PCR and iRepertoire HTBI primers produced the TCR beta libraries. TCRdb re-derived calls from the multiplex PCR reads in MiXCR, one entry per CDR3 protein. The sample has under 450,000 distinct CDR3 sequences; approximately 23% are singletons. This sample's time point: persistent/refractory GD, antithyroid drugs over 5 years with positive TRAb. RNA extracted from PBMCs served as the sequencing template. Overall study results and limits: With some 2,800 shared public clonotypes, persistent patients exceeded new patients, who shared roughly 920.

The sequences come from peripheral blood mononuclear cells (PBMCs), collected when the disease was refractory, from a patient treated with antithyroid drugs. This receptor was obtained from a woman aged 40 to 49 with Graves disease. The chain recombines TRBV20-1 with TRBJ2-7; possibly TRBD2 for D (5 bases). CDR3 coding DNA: TGCAGTGCTAGTTGTCCGGGAATAACCTACGAGCAGTACTTC. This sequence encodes CSASCPGITYEQYF.